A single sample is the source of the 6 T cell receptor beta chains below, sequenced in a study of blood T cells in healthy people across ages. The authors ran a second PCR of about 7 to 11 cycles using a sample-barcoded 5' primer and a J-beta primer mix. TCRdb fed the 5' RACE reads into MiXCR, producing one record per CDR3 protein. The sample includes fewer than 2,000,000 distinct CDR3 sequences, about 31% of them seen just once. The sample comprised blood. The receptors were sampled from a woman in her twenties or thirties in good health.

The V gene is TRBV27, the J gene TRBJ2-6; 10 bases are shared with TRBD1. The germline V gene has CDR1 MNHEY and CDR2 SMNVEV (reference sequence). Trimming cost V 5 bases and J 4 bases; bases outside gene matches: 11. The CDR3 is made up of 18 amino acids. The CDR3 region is CASSPTLGQGTGANVLTF. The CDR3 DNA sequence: TGTGCCAGCAGTCCGACTCTGGGACAGGGGACAGGGGCCAACGTCCTGACTTTC.

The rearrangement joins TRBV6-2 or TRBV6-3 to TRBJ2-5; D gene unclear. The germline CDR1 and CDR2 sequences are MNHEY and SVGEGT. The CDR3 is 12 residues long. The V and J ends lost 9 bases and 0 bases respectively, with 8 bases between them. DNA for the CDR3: TGTGCCAGTTACGAACACCAAGAGACCCAGTACTTC. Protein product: CASYEHQETQYF.

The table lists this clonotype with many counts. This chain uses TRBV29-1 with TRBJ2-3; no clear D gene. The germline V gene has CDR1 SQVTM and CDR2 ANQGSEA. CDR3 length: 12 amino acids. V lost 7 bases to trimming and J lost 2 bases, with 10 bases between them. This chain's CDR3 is CSGRANTDTQYF. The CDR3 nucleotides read TGCAGCGGAAGGGCCAACACAGATACGCAGTATTTT.

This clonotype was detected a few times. The CDR3, as DNA: TGTGCCAGCAGTGAAGAATTGGGGAGAACCTGGGCTTTTTTAGCTAGCACAGATACGCAGTATTTT. This gives the protein CASSEELGRTWAFLASTDTQYF. V is TRBV6-1 and J is TRBJ2-3; possibly TRBD2 for D (5 bases). This CDR3 spans 22 amino acids. Per germline, CDR1 MNHNS and CDR2 SASEGT. Between the trimmed V and J ends, which lost 1 base and 0 bases, there was a span of 29 bases.

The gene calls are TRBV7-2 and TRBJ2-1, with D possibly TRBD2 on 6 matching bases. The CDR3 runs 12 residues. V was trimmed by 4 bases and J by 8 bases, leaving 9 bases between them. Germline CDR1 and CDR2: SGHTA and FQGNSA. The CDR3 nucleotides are TGTGCCAGCAGCTACGGGAGTTATGAGCAGTTCTTC. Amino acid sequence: CASSYGSYEQFF.

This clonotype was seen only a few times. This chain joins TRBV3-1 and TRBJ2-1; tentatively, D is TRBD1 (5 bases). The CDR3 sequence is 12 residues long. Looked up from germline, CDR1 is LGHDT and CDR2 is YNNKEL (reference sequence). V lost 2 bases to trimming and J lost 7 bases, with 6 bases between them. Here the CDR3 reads CASSQKGNEQFF. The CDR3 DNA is TGTGCCAGCAGCCAAAAGGGGAATGAGCAGTTCTTC.